The clone carrying this T cell receptor beta chain was picked up a small number of times. Its antigen is unknown. The CDR3 has 14 amino acids. Germline V gene lookup returns CDR1 SQVTM and CDR2 ANQGSEA. The trim removed 7 bases at V and 5 bases at J, leaving 6 bases unmatched. The data originate from a study of response to subunit inactivated influenza vaccine. Study-level points and caveats: The authors proposed limited new T cell recruitment per seasonal influenza vaccination.

TCRdb passed the RT-PCR reads through MiXCR, listing each CDR3 protein once. There are a few hundred thousand distinct CDR3 sequences in the sample; roughly 22% occur only once, and roughly 10% lies in the top ten. This sample comprised PBMCs from blood, obtained less than 22 months after vaccination. The receptor comes from a man aged 45-69 years who received an inactivated influenza vaccine. The V call is TRBV29-1, the J call TRBJ2-2; 11 positions match TRBD2. As DNA, the CDR3 is TGCAGCGGCCGACTAGCGGGGTTAACCGGGGAGCTGTTTTTT. Translated, it gives CSGRLAGLTGELFF.